These 12 T cell receptor beta chains share one sample of origin, sequenced in a study of spatial heterogeneity in lung cancer. The study, taken as a whole, reports: One measure, the expanded intratumoral alpha and beta TCR count, tracked tumor mutation counts.

Time point given: sample taken at primary tumor resection. TCRdb reprocessed the 5' RACE reads via MiXCR and lists one record per CDR3 protein. Of about 12,000 distinct CDR3 sequences in the sample, about 6.8% were seen once. The antigens of these receptors remain unknown. The sequenced sample was lung tumor tissue, obtained at surgery. Every receptor here comes from a female donor with early-stage non-small cell lung cancer.

The table lists this clonotype with many counts. V gene TRBV12-3 or TRBV12-4 combines with J gene TRBJ2-5; a weak D match, TRBD1 (6 bases). This CDR3 has 14 residues. Deletions cut 5 bases from V and 4 bases from J, with 14 bases between. CDR3 sequence reads: CASSASTGRETQYF. CDR3 bases: TGTGCCAGCAGTGCCTCGACAGGTCGAGAGACCCAGTACTTC.

This clonotype appeared many times. J is TRBJ2-2 and V is TRBV29-1; possible D gene TRBD2, 5 bases. CDR3 length equals 15 residues. V was clipped by 3 bases and J by 4 bases, with 15 bases between them. Looked up from germline, CDR1 is SQVTM and CDR2 is ANQGSEA. The CDR3 reads CSVDSVGDSTGELFF. CDR3 coding DNA: TGCAGCGTTGACTCTGTGGGAGACTCCACCGGGGAGCTGTTTTTT.

This clonotype is classed as medium-sized (0.01 to 0.1%). The chain couples TRBV4-2 to TRBJ2-7; 8 bases match TRBD2. Germline CDR1 reads LGHNA; CDR2 reads YNFKEQ. The CDR3 totals 16 residues. Germline trimming cut 6 bases from V and 5 bases from J; bases unmatched to any gene: 15. The CDR3 reads CASSQRGRSSRNEQYF. The CDR3 DNA is TGTGCCAGCAGTCAGCGGGGGAGGTCTAGCAGGAACGAGCAGTACTTC.

This CDR3 reads CASSPGTSVSYNEQFF. The CDR3 nucleotides read TGTGCCAGCAGCCCCGGGACTAGCGTATCCTACAATGAGCAGTTCTTC. The chain joins TRBV5-6 to TRBJ2-1; TRBD2 matches 10 bases. The V gene's germline CDR1 is SGHDT and CDR2 YYEEEE. There are 16 residues in the CDR3. The V gene end was trimmed by 4 bases and the J gene end by 1 base; junction bases not matched to a gene: 5.

This clonotype is medium-sized in the sample. One end of the junction fails to match germline, which may point to a read error. The V call is TRBV9, the J call TRBJ2-2; 11 bases are shared with TRBD1. The CDR3 spans 18 residues. Germline CDR1 is SGDLS and CDR2 is YYNGEE. This CDR3 reads CASSTRSRTGGLTVELFF. CDR3 DNA: TGTGCCAGCAGCACTCGCAGCAGGACAGGGGGCTTGACCGTGGAGCTGTTTTTT.

This clonotype was seen many times. V is TRBV12-3 or TRBV12-4 and J is TRBJ2-3; TRBD1 matches 8 bases. With V trimmed by 3 bases and J by 7 bases, 6 bases remained unmatched. This CDR3 has 14 amino acids. The CDR3 nucleotides read TGTGCCAGCAGTTTCCTCGACAGGGGCCATACGCAGTATTTT. It is translated as CASSFLDRGHTQYF.

This clonotype was seen repeatedly, ten times or more. The chain recombines TRBV7-2 with TRBJ2-1, with TRBD2 matching 8 bases. Germline V lookup: CDR1 SGHTA, CDR2 FQGNSA. Germline trimming cut 5 bases from V and 7 bases from J; bases unmatched to any gene: 7. The CDR3 covers 14 residues. The CDR3 DNA reads TGTGCCAGCAGCCAATCGCGCGGGAGGAATGAGCAGTTCTTC. Amino acids: CASSQSRGRNEQFF.

This clonotype was observed many times. This sequence joins TRBV6-5 and TRBJ1-3; no reliable D call. Germline-derived CDR1 and CDR2 are MNHEY and SVGAGI. The V and J ends lost 2 bases and 0 bases respectively, with 11 bases between them. There are 16 residues in the CDR3. The CDR3 DNA reads as TGTGCCAGCAGTTACAGGGCCCCCAACTCTGGAAACACCATATATTTT. Amino acids: CASSYRAPNSGNTIYF.

The chain couples TRBV4-3 to TRBJ1-5; 7 bases line up with TRBD1. The CDR3 sequence is 13 residues long. V lost 4 bases to trimming and J lost 7 bases; unmatched junction nucleotides: 4. Germline assignment: CDR1 LGHNA and CDR2 YSLEER. CDR3 residues: CASSPEGGQPQHF. CDR3 nucleotide sequence: TGCGCCAGCAGCCCGGAAGGGGGCCAGCCCCAGCATTTT.

Ten or more counts support this clonotype. The chain carries TRBV6-1 and TRBJ2-7; the D gene is possibly TRBD2 (6 bases). Per the germline V gene, CDR1 is MNHNS and CDR2 is SASEGT. The CDR3 extends over 11 amino acids. Trimming removed 1 base from V and 9 bases from J, with 7 bases in between. The CDR3 spells CASSEGRGQYF. CDR3 DNA: TGTGCCAGCAGTGAAGGGAGGGGGCAGTACTTC.

The sample holds many counts of this clonotype. The rearrangement uses TRBV7-3 and TRBJ2-5; maybe TRBD1 (6 bases). The CDR3 runs to 13 residues. Germline assignment: CDR1 SGHTA and CDR2 FQGTGA. V lost 5 bases to trimming and J lost 5 bases, with 12 bases between them. CDR3 bases: TGTGCCAGCAGCACAGGGTACGGGGAGACCCAGTACTTC. Protein sequence: CASSTGYGETQYF. Complete variable domain (other parts from reference TRBV7-3 and TRBJ2-5): GAGVSQTPSNKVTEKGKYVELRCDPISGHTALYWYRQSLGQGPEFLIYFQGTGAADDSGLPNDRFFAVRPEGSVSTLKIQRTERGDSAVYLCASSTGYGETQYFGPGTRLLVL.

This clonotype came up a few times. This chain uses TRBV28 with TRBJ1-2, with D possibly TRBD1 on 6 matching bases. In germline, CDR1 is MDHEN, CDR2 SYDVKM. This CDR3 has 14 residues. The V and J ends lost 6 bases and 4 bases respectively, with 15 bases between them. The CDR3: CASRQLGQTYGYTF. The CDR3 DNA sequence: TGTGCCAGCAGGCAGCTTGGACAGACCTATGGCTACACCTTC.